The clone carrying this T cell receptor beta chain was seen a handful of times. Its antigen is not identified. The primer mix had 60 Vbeta and 13 Jbeta primers. TCRdb's copy holds only in-frame clones and misses some; the assay was immunoSEQ multiplex PCR. The table lists around 190,000 clones, around four fifths of them singletons. This entry is derived from a study of cytomegalovirus exposure and HLA in healthy donors. Overall study: An earlier analysis identified approximately 120 million unique TCR beta sequences in about 170 million T cells. Whole-study results and caveats: Cytomegalovirus-associated status was assigned to around 160 TCR beta chains. Researchers reportedly found TCR beta sequences accurately predicted most subjects' HLA-A and HLA-B alleles.

Donors counted as nominally healthy when sampled, yet unrecorded immune exposures were likely. V dropped 2 bases and J dropped 1 base, with 10 bases sitting between them. The CDR3 is made up of 14 amino acids. Germline V gives CDR1 SGHRS, CDR2 YFSETQ. The origin of this receptor is a middle-aged woman in good health and CMV-seronegative. The source material was PBMCs. The chain carries TRBV5-1 and TRBJ2-7; maybe TRBD1 (6 bases). CDR3 loop: CASSLTGQSYEQYV. The CDR3 DNA reads TGCGCCAGCAGCTTAACCGGACAGTCCTACGAGCAGTACGTC.